Following are 22 T cell receptor beta chains from one sample sequenced in a study of vaccination and CD4 T cells after COVID-19. MiXCR was run by TCRdb on the PCR reads, yielding one entry per CDR3 protein. The table lists about 20,000 distinct CDR3 sequences, about 60% of them singletons, with around 1.1% in the top ten. The material sequenced was CD4+ T cells from blood, taken before SARS-CoV-2 vaccination. All receptors come from a human donor who had recovered from COVID-19.

The rearrangement links TRBV2 to TRBJ1-2; TRBD1 might be the D (5 bases). The CDR3 totals 12 residues. The germline gives CDR1 SNHLY, CDR2 FYNNEI. V dropped 8 bases and J dropped 8 bases, with 15 bases sitting between them. Here the CDR3 reads CASAGSGDGYTF. For the CDR3, the DNA is TGTGCCAGCGCCGGCTCGGGGGACGGCTACACCTTC.

This clonotype was seen more than once but under ten times. The rearrangement uses TRBV20-1 and TRBJ2-3, with D possibly being TRBD1 (5 bases). The germline V gene encodes CDR1 DFQATT and CDR2 SNEGSKA (reference sequence). The CDR3 totals 13 residues. Trimming removed 6 bases at V and 6 bases at J, with 16 bases between. CDR3 amino acids: CSAANGPGDTQYF. CDR3 DNA sequence: TGCAGTGCCGCAAACGGGCCAGGGGATACGCAGTATTTT.

The chain uses TRBV7-9 and TRBJ1-1, with 8 bases that match TRBD1. Germline CDR1 and CDR2: SEHNR and FQNEAQ (reference sequence). The length of the CDR3 is 14 residues. Losses at the gene ends were 10 bases for V and 3 bases for J; bases not matched to a gene: 10. Here the CDR3 reads CAIEVRGRDTEAFF. The CDR3 DNA follows: TGTGCCATCGAAGTCAGGGGGCGGGACACTGAAGCTTTCTTT.

This chain connects TRBV6-1 to TRBJ2-5, with 7 positions matching TRBD1. The CDR3 loop spans 14 amino acids. J gave up 4 bases and V 7 bases, and 9 bases lay outside the gene matches. Looked up from germline, CDR1 is MNHNS and CDR2 is SASEGT. The CDR3, as DNA: TGTGCCAGCAAGACAGGGTTGGGAAGAGAGACCCAGTACTTC. It codes for CASKTGLGRETQYF.

This clonotype has just a few counts. The V and J genes are TRBV10-3 and TRBJ1-1; weak D call: TRBD1 (6 bases). Germline V lookup: CDR1 ENHRY, CDR2 SYGVKD. Deletions cut 11 bases from V and 4 bases from J, with 23 bases between. This CDR3 has 15 amino acids. The CDR3 loop reads CAVGGRREDSTEAFF. CDR3 nucleotides: TGTGCCGTAGGGGGTCGCAGGGAAGATAGCACTGAAGCTTTCTTT.

J is TRBJ2-7 and V is TRBV5-4, with D perhaps matching TRBD2 (5 bases). With 0 bases removed from V and 5 bases from J, the gap between germline ends came to 21 bases. Per the germline V gene, CDR1 is SGHNT and CDR2 is YYREEE (reference sequence). CDR3 length: 17 amino acids. The DNA of the CDR3 is TGTGCCAGCAGCTTGGCAAAAGGGCGGGCAACTTCCCACGAGCAGTACTTC. It translates to CASSLAKGRATSHEQYF. The variable domain in full, completed from reference TRBV5-4 and TRBJ2-7, reads ETGVTQSPTHLIKTRGQQVTLRCSSQSGHNTVSWYQQALGQGPQFIFQYYREEENGRGNFPPRFSGLQFPNYSSELNVNALELDDSALYLCASSLAKGRATSHEQYFGPGTRLTVT.

This clonotype was picked up a small number of times. This chain joins TRBV24-1 and TRBJ2-7, with TRBD2 matching 8 bases. The germline V gene has CDR1 KGHDR and CDR2 SFDVKD. V shed 3 bases and J 4 bases; nucleotides not matched to a gene: 10. The CDR3 extends over 16 amino acids. CDR3 sequence: CATSDPVLSGGYEQYF. In nucleotides, the CDR3 is TGTGCCACCAGTGATCCAGTTTTGAGCGGGGGTTACGAGCAGTACTTC.

The genes are TRBV2 and TRBJ2-3; possibly TRBD1 or TRBD2 for D (6 bases each). The germline CDR1 and CDR2 sequences are SNHLY and FYNNEI. V was pared by 4 bases and J by 6 bases, with 14 bases between. This CDR3 contains 14 residues. The DNA for the CDR3 is TGTGCCAGCAGTGGGGGGGACAAACGGGATACGCAGTATTTT. This gives the protein CASSGGDKRDTQYF.

This clonotype was picked up one time. The chain carries TRBV4-1 and TRBJ2-1; TRBD2 agrees at 13 bases. Per germline, CDR1 MGHRA and CDR2 YSYEKL. The CDR3 length is 16 residues. The ends lost 2 bases at V and 8 bases at J; junction bases unmatched: 6. Here the CDR3 reads CASSQPTSGRVYEQFF. The DNA of the CDR3 is TGCGCCAGCAGCCAACCTACTAGCGGGAGGGTTTATGAGCAGTTCTTC.

This chain links TRBV7-9 with TRBJ2-7, with unresolved D. V lost 6 bases and J 0 bases, leaving 9 bases between the germline ends. This CDR3 is built from 13 residues. Looked up from germline, CDR1 is SEHNR and CDR2 is FQNEAQ (reference sequence). CDR3 DNA: TGTGCCAGCAGAAGCGACGCCTCCTACGAGCAGTACTTC. It codes for CASRSDASYEQYF.

Only a few counts were recorded for this clonotype. The V gene is TRBV20-1, the J gene TRBJ1-1, with a tentative D call TRBD1 (5 bases). Germline values: CDR1 DFQATT, CDR2 SNEGSKA (reference sequence). CDR3 size: 15 residues. V gave up 1 base and J gave up 1 base, with 13 bases separating them. The CDR3 loop is CSARVRGYQNTEAFF. Written as DNA, the CDR3 is TGCAGTGCTAGAGTTAGGGGTTACCAGAACACTGAAGCTTTCTTT.

J is TRBJ1-1 and V is TRBV6-1, with TRBD1 matching 9 bases. There are 18 residues in the CDR3. Germline V gives CDR1 MNHNS, CDR2 SASEGT. Trimming removed 4 bases from V and 3 bases from J; junction bases left unmatched: 15. The CDR3 loop is CASSGVIGTGLQYTEAFF. The DNA for the CDR3 is TGTGCCAGCAGTGGGGTGATCGGGACAGGGCTTCAGTACACTGAAGCTTTCTTT.

The chain combines TRBV20-1 with TRBJ1-5, with D unclear. The V end lost 3 bases, the J end lost 0 bases, and 9 bases lay between the germline ends. Germline V gives CDR1 DFQATT, CDR2 SNEGSKA (reference sequence). The CDR3 has 14 amino acids. CDR3 sequence reads: CSASTGFSNQPQHF. The CDR3 coding sequence is TGCAGTGCTAGTACGGGCTTTAGCAATCAGCCCCAGCATTTT.

V and J are TRBV27 and TRBJ2-2; 10 nucleotides align to TRBD2. Germline assignment: CDR1 MNHEY and CDR2 SMNVEV (reference sequence). CDR3 length: 15 amino acids. Trimming removed 2 bases from V and 6 bases from J; junction bases left unmatched: 3. CDR3 residues: CASSLPAGGPGELFF. The CDR3 DNA sequence: TGTGCCAGCAGTTTACCAGCGGGAGGGCCCGGGGAGCTGTTTTTT.

The rearrangement uses TRBV12-3 or TRBV12-4 and TRBJ2-1; D is unclear. V was cut by 7 bases and J by 0 bases, with 13 bases left in between. There are 15 residues in the CDR3. CDR3 sequence reads: CASTARRSSYNEQFF. The DNA for the CDR3 is TGTGCCAGCACAGCCAGGCGGAGCTCCTACAATGAGCAGTTCTTC.

The CDR3 here is CASRRLATDTQYF. CDR3 DNA: TGTGCCAGCAGAAGACTAGCTACAGATACGCAGTATTTT. V usage is TRBV6-1 and J usage is TRBJ2-3; 7 nucleotides match TRBD2. V lost 6 bases, J lost 3 bases, and 3 bases stayed unmatched. The CDR3 loop spans 13 amino acids. The germline gives CDR1 MNHNS, CDR2 SASEGT.

V usage is TRBV20-1 and J usage is TRBJ2-1, with 12 bases that match TRBD1. With 4 bases clipped from V and 8 bases from J, the junction kept 9 bases outside the gene matches. The germline gives CDR1 DFQATT, CDR2 SNEGSKA (reference sequence). CDR3 size: 15 residues. This chain's CDR3 is CSAITGTGGGDEQFF. CDR3 DNA sequence: TGCAGTGCTATAACCGGGACAGGGGGCGGGGATGAGCAGTTCTTC.

This sequence joins TRBV9 and TRBJ2-5; 8 bases are a match to TRBD2. Germline CDR1 reads SGDLS; CDR2 reads YYNGEE. The CDR3 runs 13 residues. The trim removed 3 bases at V and 4 bases at J, leaving 2 bases unmatched. The CDR3 here is CASSGSGRETQYF. The CDR3, as DNA: TGTGCCAGCAGCGGGAGCGGGAGAGAGACCCAGTACTTC.

This clonotype was detected a few times. The rearrangement links TRBV7-3 to TRBJ1-2; D not certain. This CDR3 contains 13 residues. V was shortened by 5 bases and J by 0 bases, with 7 bases between the two germline ends. The V gene's germline CDR1 is SGHTA and CDR2 FQGTGA. The CDR3 DNA follows: TGTGCCAGCAGCCCTCAGCCTAACTATGGCTACACCTTC. This sequence encodes CASSPQPNYGYTF.

This clonotype came up a few times. This chain connects TRBV2 to TRBJ1-2; 11 bases fit TRBD1. CDR3 length: 14 amino acids. Trimming cost V 9 bases and J 5 bases; bases outside gene matches: 8. CDR1 and CDR2 from the germline V gene are SNHLY and FYNNEI. CDR3 nucleotides: TGTGCCAGTTGGACAGGGGGCGGAGGTTATGGCTACACCTTC. As protein: CASWTGGGGYGYTF.

This clonotype was recorded once. CDR3 amino acids: CASRQGPTEAFF. CDR3 coding DNA: TGTGCCAGCAGACAGGGGCCCACTGAAGCTTTCTTT. The chain joins TRBV6-1 to TRBJ1-1, with 7 bases lining up with TRBD1. This CDR3 contains 12 residues. After removal of 6 bases from V and 4 bases from J, the junction contained 2 bases not matched to a gene. Per germline, CDR1 MNHNS and CDR2 SASEGT.

This chain connects TRBV5-5 to TRBJ1-2; D is uncertain. Trimming cost V 3 bases and J 5 bases, with 14 bases left between them. This CDR3 contains 14 residues. Germline loops: CDR1 SGHKS, CDR2 YYEKEE (reference sequence). CDR3 sequence reads: CASSSTRNYYGYTF. The CDR3 region has the DNA TGTGCCAGCAGCTCAACCCGGAACTATTATGGCTACACCTTC.